A selection of T cell receptor beta chains follows, all from one sample in a study of T cells in Graves' hyperthyroidism and ophthalmopathy. MiXCR, applied by TCRdb to the multiplex PCR reads, yields one record per CDR3 protein. The repertoire has fewer than 650,000 distinct CDR3 sequences, about 15% of them found once; the top ten carry around 5.4%. Sequencing was done on a sample of blood. All receptors derive from a woman aged 25 to 39 with Graves' hyperthyroidism that later progressed to Graves' ophthalmopathy. CDR3s include the opening cysteine and the closing phenylalanine or tryptophan. The D gene is left open where the match is weak. Expanded clones are given a class, and other clones once, few, many or no size at all.

>15|many|TRBJ1-5|.|TRBV4-3
CASSQYQGSNQPQHF
TGCGCCAGCAGCCAATATCAGGGTAGCAATCAGCCCCAGCATTTT
>20|many|TRBJ1-1|.|TRBV5-1
CASSLAPLSSAGRRNTEAFF
TGCGCCAGCAGCTTGGCCCCTCTCAGCAGTGCAGGGCGAAGGAACACTGAAGCTTTCTTT
>15|many|TRBJ1-6|TRBD1|TRBV20-1
CSASGQGADNSPLHF
TGCAGTGCTTCCGGACAGGGGGCAGATAATTCACCCCTCCACTTT
>15|many|TRBJ2-6|.|TRBV7-2
CASSLVGAGANVLTF
TGTGCCAGCAGCTTAGTAGGGGCTGGGGCCAACGTCCTGACTTTC
>13|many|TRBJ2-7|.|TRBV12-3/TRBV12-4
CASSFEHLYEQYF
TGTGCCAGCAGTTTCGAGCACCTCTACGAGCAGTACTTC
>12|many|TRBJ2-1|.|TRBV12-3/TRBV12-4
CASTDRNNEQFF
TGTGCCAGCACAGATAGAAACAATGAGCAGTTCTTC
>15|many|TRBJ2-7|TRBD1|TRBV2
CASTYNLGQSYEQYF
TGTGCCAGCACCTACAATTTGGGACAGTCCTACGAGCAGTACTTC
>15|few|TRBJ1-1|TRBD1|TRBV30
CAWTLLGTGGVEAFF
TGTGCCTGGACCCTACTGGGGACAGGGGGCGTTGAAGCTTTCTTT
>14|.|TRBJ1-2|TRBD1|TRBV15
CATSTRTGTYGYTF
TGTGCCACCAGCACTAGGACAGGGACATATGGCTACACCTTC
>15|many|TRBJ2-1|TRBD1|TRBV5-6
CASSDNRDSLNEQFF
TGTGCCAGCAGCGACAACCGGGACAGCCTTAATGAGCAGTTCTTC
>17|many|TRBJ2-1|TRBD1|TRBV6-1
CASSILSTGQTYNEQFF
TGTGCCAGCAGCATCCTTTCGACGGGACAGACCTACAATGAGCAGTTCTTC
>14|many|TRBJ1-5|TRBD1|TRBV7-2
CASSLQGPNQPQHF
TGTGCCAGCAGCCTACAGGGGCCGAATCAGCCCCAGCATTTT
>13|.|TRBJ1-4|.|TRBV19
CASSAAAVEKLFF
TGTGCCAGTAGTGCCGCCGCCGTCGAAAAACTGTTTTTT
>12|many|TRBJ2-7|.|TRBV28
CASSSPFYEQYF
TGTGCCAGCAGTTCCCCGTTCTACGAGCAGTACTTC
>13|many|TRBJ2-2|.|TRBV24-1
CATSDSWLGELFF
TGTGCCACCAGTGACTCCTGGCTCGGGGAGCTGTTTTTT
>16|.|TRBJ2-3|.|TRBV7-9
CASSLSGPAGTDTQYF
TGTGCCAGCAGCCTTAGCGGCCCGGCGGGCACAGATACGCAGTATTTT
>14|many|TRBJ2-1|.|TRBV7-9
CASSYAMDHNEQFF
TGTGCCAGCTCATACGCTATGGATCACAATGAGCAGTTCTTC
>15|many|TRBJ2-1|.|TRBV12-3/TRBV12-4
CASSRYRDSRDEQFF
TGTGCCAGCAGCCGATACCGGGACTCCCGGGATGAGCAGTTCTTC
>14|few|TRBJ1-5|.|TRBV11-2
CASSEDKSDQPQHF
TGTGCCAGCAGCGAAGACAAGAGCGATCAGCCCCAGCATTTT
>12|many|TRBJ2-1|.|TRBV6-2/TRBV6-3
CASISGYNEQFF
TGTGCCAGCATCTCGGGGTACAATGAGCAGTTCTTC
>15|.|TRBJ2-1|.|TRBV7-6
CASSPYYSLGNEQFF
TGTGCCAGCAGCCCATATTACTCTCTGGGGAATGAGCAGTTCTTC
>14|many|TRBJ1-4|.|TRBV27
CASKLGRLNEKLFF
TGTGCCAGCAAACTGGGACGTCTTAATGAAAAACTGTTTTTT
>13|many|TRBJ1-1|.|TRBV5-1
CASTLGTNTEAFF
TGCGCCAGCACCTTGGGTACGAACACTGAAGCTTTCTTT
>14|few|TRBJ2-7|TRBD2|TRBV20-1
CSARDPAGGWEQYF
TGCAGTGCTAGAGATCCAGCGGGAGGGTGGGAGCAGTACTTC
>15|many|TRBJ2-5|.|TRBV12-3/TRBV12-4
CASSSPPTGRETQYF
TGTGCCAGCAGTTCCCCCCCCACAGGGCGAGAGACCCAGTACTTC
>17|few|TRBJ1-1|.|TRBV29-1
CSVQGPGATSPNTEAFF
TGCAGCGTCCAGGGCCCAGGCGCGACATCCCCGAACACTGAAGCTTTCTTT
>15|.|TRBJ1-5|TRBD1|TRBV4-1
CASSRTGGRNQPQHF
TGCGCCAGCAGCCGTACAGGGGGCCGAAATCAGCCCCAGCATTTT
>15|.|TRBJ1-2|.|TRBV30
CAWSPGTGTRGGYTF
TGTGCCTGGAGCCCCGGGACCGGAACAAGGGGTGGCTACACCTTC
>12|.|TRBJ1-1|.|TRBV4-1
CASSQDGYEAFF
TGCGCCAGCAGCCAAGACGGGTATGAAGCTTTCTTT
>12|few|TRBJ1-1|.|TRBV19
CASSPGYAEAFF
TGTGCCAGTAGCCCGGGGTATGCTGAAGCTTTCTTT
>14|many|TRBJ1-4|TRBD1|TRBV12-3/TRBV12-4
CASSLTGGAEKLFF
TGTGCCAGCAGCCTTACAGGGGGCGCCGAGAAACTGTTTTTT
>13|many|TRBJ1-5|.|TRBV20-1
CSARDTSYQPQHF
TGCAGTGCTAGGGACACCTCTTATCAGCCCCAGCATTTT
>19|many|TRBJ1-4|.|TRBV6-1
CASSARRWLVRGANEKLFF
TGTGCCAGCAGTGCCCGGCGTTGGTTGGTGAGGGGAGCTAATGAAAAACTGTTTTTT
>16|few|TRBJ2-1|.|TRBV3-1
CASSQAGRLTYNEQFF
TGTGCCAGCAGCCAAGCAGGCAGGCTAACTTACAATGAGCAGTTCTTC
>18|many|TRBJ1-4|.|TRBV6-5
CASSYSNGGVATNEKLFF
TGTGCCAGCAGTTACTCGAACGGTGGGGTCGCAACTAATGAAAAACTGTTTTTT
>15|many|TRBJ2-2|TRBD2|TRBV7-9
CASSLQRENTGELFF
TGTGCCAGCAGCTTACAGCGGGAGAACACCGGGGAGCTGTTTTTT
>19|.|TRBJ2-6|TRBD2|TRBV7-9
CASSLDPGGAPPGANVLTF
TGTGCCAGCAGCTTAGATCCGGGAGGGGCACCCCCGGGGGCCAACGTCCTGACTTTC
>17|many|TRBJ2-5|.|TRBV28
CASSSGPSRGWGETQYF
TGTGCCAGCAGTTCAGGCCCCTCTAGGGGCTGGGGGGAGACCCAGTACTTC
>15|.|TRBJ2-1|TRBD2|TRBV12-3/TRBV12-4
CASSPAGGASNEQFF
TGTGCCAGCAGTCCCGCGGGGGGGGCGTCCAATGAGCAGTTCTTC
>16|many|TRBJ1-2|TRBD1|TRBV3-1
CASSQPGQGLNYGYTF
TGTGCCAGCAGCCAACCCGGACAGGGCCTTAACTATGGCTACACCTTC
>14|.|TRBJ1-2|.|TRBV5-1
CASSLRTNTYGYTF
TGCGCCAGCAGCTTACGCACGAACACCTATGGCTACACCTTC
>12|few|TRBJ1-1|.|TRBV27
CASSLMTGRTFF
TGTGCCAGCAGTTTGATGACGGGAAGAACTTTCTTT
>19|many|TRBJ2-1|.|TRBV11-3
CASSSLETGDARGEIGQFF
TGTGCCAGCAGCTCACTGGAGACCGGGGACGCCAGGGGTGAAATCGGGCAGTTCTTC
>12|many|TRBJ1-4|.|TRBV28
CASSLAGEKLFF
TGTGCCAGCAGCCTGGCTGGGGAAAAACTGTTTTTT
>14|many|TRBJ1-6|TRBD1|TRBV12-3/TRBV12-4
CASSFPGQGSPLHF
TGTGCCAGCAGTTTCCCGGGACAGGGGTCACCCCTCCACTTT
>12|many|TRBJ2-5|TRBD1|TRBV11-2
CASSRDRETQYF
TGTGCCAGCAGCCGGGACAGGGAGACCCAGTACTTC
>15|few|TRBJ2-1|.|TRBV6-5
CASSYGGGLLNEQFF
TGTGCCAGCAGTTACGGGGGAGGATTACTAAACGAGCAGTTCTTC
>13|.|TRBJ2-7|TRBD1|TRBV20-1
CSAPLGAGGEQYF
TGCAGTGCTCCCCTCGGGGCAGGGGGCGAGCAGTACTTC